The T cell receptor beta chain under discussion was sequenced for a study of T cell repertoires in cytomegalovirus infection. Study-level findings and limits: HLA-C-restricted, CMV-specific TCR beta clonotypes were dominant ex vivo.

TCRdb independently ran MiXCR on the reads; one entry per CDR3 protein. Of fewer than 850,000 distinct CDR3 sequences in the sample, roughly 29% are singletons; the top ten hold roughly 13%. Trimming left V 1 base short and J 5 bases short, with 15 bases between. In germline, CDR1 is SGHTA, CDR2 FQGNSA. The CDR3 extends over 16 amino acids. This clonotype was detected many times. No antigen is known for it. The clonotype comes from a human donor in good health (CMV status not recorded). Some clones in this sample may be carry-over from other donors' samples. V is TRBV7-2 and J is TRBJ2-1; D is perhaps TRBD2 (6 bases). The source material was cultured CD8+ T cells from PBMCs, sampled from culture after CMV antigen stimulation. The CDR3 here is CASSLEYATRHNEQFF. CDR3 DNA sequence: TGTGCCAGCAGCTTAGAATACGCGACTAGGCACAATGAGCAGTTCTTC.